This entry lists 20 T cell receptor beta chains sequenced from one sample in a study of T cell repertoires in ileal Crohn's disease. Time point noted: inflamed ileum from the surgical specimen. Profiled with immunoSEQ multiplex PCR; TCRdb holds only in-frame clones, not every one. The table includes 14,000 or so clones, roughly 80% detected once. Sequenced: ileal tissue. The receptor source for this set is an adult with Crohn's disease.

This clone was picked up a small number of times. This chain uses TRBV6-1 with TRBJ2-7; 7 nucleotides agree with TRBD1. The CDR3 has 13 residues. Germline V gives CDR1 MNHNS, CDR2 SASEGT. The ends lost 6 bases at V and 2 bases at J; junction bases unmatched: 4. CDR3 sequence reads: CASRPGQTYEQYF. CDR3 nucleotides: TGTGCCAGCAGACCGGGACAGACCTACGAGCAGTACTTC.

V gene TRBV6-1 combines with J gene TRBJ1-1; TRBD1 agrees at 10 bases. The CDR3 sequence is 15 residues long. Germline CDR1 reads MNHNS; CDR2 reads SASEGT. Trimming cost V 3 bases and J 5 bases; bases outside gene matches: 6. As DNA, the CDR3 is TGTGCCAGCAGTGAGCGACCGGGACAGGGGACTGAAGCTTTCTTT. It encodes CASSERPGQGTEAFF.

This clone was seen only once. The V and J genes are TRBV27 and TRBJ2-1; D might be TRBD1 (5 bases). This CDR3 has 13 amino acids. Germline V gene lookup returns CDR1 MNHEY and CDR2 SMNVEV (reference sequence). The V gene lost 8 bases and the J gene lost 0 bases, with 8 bases spanning the gap. DNA for the CDR3: TGTGCCAGCTCGACAGCCTCCTACAATGAGCAGTTCTTC. Translation: CASSTASYNEQFF.

V usage is TRBV5-1 and J usage is TRBJ2-7; possibly TRBD1 or TRBD2 for D (5 bases each). Germline CDR1 reads SGHRS; CDR2 reads YFSETQ. Trimming removed 2 bases from V and 0 bases from J, with 9 bases in between. The CDR3 is made up of 14 amino acids. CDR3 bases: TGCGCCAGCAGCTTCCGGGGCAGCTCCTACGAGCAGTACTTC. Translation gives CASSFRGSSYEQYF.

The chain couples TRBV30 to TRBJ1-1; tentatively, D is TRBD1 (6 bases). This CDR3 contains 13 residues. V was clipped by 0 bases and J by 3 bases, with 8 bases between them. Germline CDR1 GTSNPN, CDR2 SVGIG (reference sequence). CDR3 amino acids: CAWSVGHHTEAFF. The CDR3 DNA is TGTGCCTGGAGTGTGGGACACCACACTGAAGCTTTCTTT.

This clone was observed a handful of times. V and J are TRBV5-4 and TRBJ1-6; TRBD1 matches at 8 bases. The germline V gene encodes CDR1 SGHNT and CDR2 YYREEE (reference sequence). This CDR3 region has 15 residues. J gave up 16 bases and V 6 bases, and 18 bases lay outside the gene matches. The CDR3 spells CASTPGTGEKGKLHF. CDR3 nucleotide sequence: TGTGCCAGCACCCCAGGGACAGGCGAAAAGGGAAAGCTCCACTTT.

CDR3 DNA: TGCGCCAGCAGTGATAGACTAGAAGAGACCCAGTACTTC. This encodes CASSDRLEETQYF. This sequence joins TRBV10-1 and TRBJ2-5, with D maybe TRBD2 (6 bases). This CDR3 comprises 13 residues. Trimming stripped 3 bases from V and 3 bases from J, with 8 bases between. Germline V lookup: CDR1 WNHNN, CDR2 SYGVQD (reference sequence).

The V call is TRBV6-6, the J call TRBJ1-1; no clear D. The CDR3 sequence is 14 residues long. Germline V gene data show CDR1 as MNHNY and CDR2 as SVGAGI (reference sequence). Deletions cut 3 bases from V and 2 bases from J, with 10 bases between. CDR3 in amino acids: CASSYTRINTEAFF. The CDR3 DNA is TGTGCCAGCAGTTATACCCGAATAAACACTGAAGCTTTCTTT.

The rearrangement joins TRBV6-1 to TRBJ1-5; D is undetermined. The CDR3 runs 14 residues. With 3 bases removed from V and 7 bases from J, the gap between germline ends came to 13 bases. Germline V gives CDR1 MNHNS, CDR2 SASEGT. CDR3 nucleotide sequence: TGTGCCAGCAGTGAGTTGACGGGCGGCCAGCCCCAGCATTTT. This codes for CASSELTGGQPQHF.

V gene TRBV5-1 combines with J gene TRBJ2-3, with 12 bases lining up with TRBD2. The ends lost 4 bases at V and 2 bases at J; junction bases unmatched: 5. The germline gives CDR1 SGHRS, CDR2 YFSETQ. The CDR3 is made up of 16 amino acids. DNA for the CDR3: TGCGCCAGCAGCGACGGACTAGCGGGGAACACAGATACGCAGTATTTT. Encoded protein: CASSDGLAGNTDTQYF.

The chain has TRBV4-2 and TRBJ1-5, with unresolved D. CDR1 and CDR2 (germline): LGHNA, YNFKEQ. CDR3 length equals 14 residues. V was trimmed by 0 bases and J by 5 bases, leaving 8 bases between them. CDR3 coding DNA: TGTGCCAGCAGCCAAGATGCCGAGGATCAGCCCCAGCATTTT. This encodes CASSQDAEDQPQHF.

This clone was counted a single time. V is TRBV29-1 and J is TRBJ2-3, with D possibly TRBD1 on 5 matching bases. Germline lookup yields CDR1 SQVTM and CDR2 ANQGSEA. The V gene lost 4 bases and the J gene lost 3 bases, with 14 bases spanning the gap. The CDR3 runs 14 residues. The CDR3 loop is CSVAQGLRTDTQYF. CDR3 DNA: TGCAGCGTTGCCCAGGGATTGAGGACAGATACGCAGTATTTT.

This clone came up a few times. The chain joins TRBV15 to TRBJ2-5, with D maybe TRBD1 (6 bases). This CDR3 has 14 residues. V dropped 4 bases and J dropped 2 bases, with 11 bases sitting between them. CDR1 and CDR2 from the germline V gene are LNHNV and YYDKDF (reference sequence). The DNA of the CDR3 is TGTGCCACCAGCACCCGGACAGAGCAAGAGACCCAGTACTTC. As protein: CATSTRTEQETQYF.

The V gene is TRBV2, the J gene TRBJ2-2; 9 bases align to TRBD2. This CDR3 has 19 residues. CDR1 and CDR2 from the germline V gene are SNHLY and FYNNEI. V dropped 3 bases and J dropped 1; count of bases not matched to a gene: 12. Here the CDR3 reads CASSDMPHMRGGNTGELFF. The CDR3 DNA sequence: TGTGCCAGCAGTGATATGCCTCATATGCGGGGGGGGAACACCGGGGAGCTGTTTTTT.

The chain is built from TRBV9 and TRBJ1-6; a possible D gene is TRBD1 (6 bases). CDR3 length equals 14 residues. From germline, CDR1 is SGDLS and CDR2 YYNGEE. Trimming took off 2 bases at V and 4 bases at J, with 7 bases between the two ends. Here the CDR3 DNA reads TGTGCCAGCAGCGTGGACAGTTATAATTCACCCCTCCACTTT. Residues: CASSVDSYNSPLHF. The full variable domain, with the rest looked up from reference TRBV9 and TRBJ1-6, is DSGVTQTPKHLITATGQRVTLRCSPRSGDLSVYWYQQSLDQGLQFLIQYYNGEERAKGNILERFSAQQFPDLHSELNLSSLELGDSALYFCASSVDSYNSPLHFGNGTRLTVT.

This chain connects TRBV5-4 to TRBJ2-7; D call uncertain. The ends were cut back, 3 bases at V and 0 bases at J, with 13 bases in the middle. CDR3 length equals 15 residues. The germline CDR1 and CDR2 sequences are SGHNT and YYREEE (reference sequence). The CDR3 reads CASSSPSRSSYEQYF. The CDR3 DNA reads TGTGCCAGCAGCTCGCCATCGAGGAGCTCCTACGAGCAGTACTTC.

By frequency in the sample, this clone is medium-sized. This chain uses TRBV7-9 with TRBJ1-5; 8 nucleotides align to TRBD1. This CDR3 region has 15 residues. Looked up from germline, CDR1 is SEHNR and CDR2 is FQNEAQ (reference sequence). Unmatched junction bases numbered 6, after V lost 4 bases and J lost 4 bases. The CDR3 loop is CASSSTGANNQPQHF. The DNA of the CDR3 is TGTGCCAGCAGCTCGACAGGGGCGAATAATCAGCCCCAGCATTTT.

The chain is built from TRBV29-1 and TRBJ1-3; a possible D gene is TRBD1 (6 bases). The V end lost 5 bases, the J end lost 6 bases, and 14 bases lay between the germline ends. The germline gives CDR1 SQVTM, CDR2 ANQGSEA. This CDR3 comprises 13 residues. Written as DNA, the CDR3 is TGCAGCGTTAAGGGCAGGGGTCAAAACACCATATATTTT. This codes for CSVKGRGQNTIYF.

The gene calls are TRBV6-1 and TRBJ2-1, with D possibly being TRBD2 (5 bases). V lost 3 bases and J 5 bases, leaving 8 bases between the germline ends. Germline V gene data show CDR1 as MNHNS and CDR2 as SASEGT. The length of the CDR3 is 13 residues. The CDR3 coding sequence is TGTGCCAGCAGTGAGGGGAGACACAATGAGCAGTTCTTC. Encoded protein: CASSEGRHNEQFF.

This clone was counted a single time. V is TRBV23-1 and J is TRBJ2-1, with 10 positions matching TRBD2. TRBV23-1 falls under the ORF class, with uncertain function. V lost 0 bases to trimming and J lost 9 bases; unmatched junction nucleotides: 11. CDR3 length equals 17 residues. The CDR3 bases are TGCGCCAGCAGTCAATCCACAGGAAAGCGGGGGGGCGGTGAGCAGTTCTTC. This codes for CASSQSTGKRGGGEQFF.